This TCR beta chain comes out of a study of vaccination and CD4 T cells after COVID-19. Study context: For a few convalescent patients, sampling occurred both at day 14 and at days 161 to 241 after vaccination.

This clonotype was counted between two and nine times. Time point denoted: late sampling 161 to 241 days after vaccination in a few convalescent patients. The positive PCR dates, which preceded the US Alpha, Beta and Delta variants, fell between March and December 2020. The V gene end was trimmed by 6 bases and the J gene end by 7 bases; junction bases not matched to a gene: 13. Germline CDR1 is DFQATT and CDR2 is SNEGSKA (reference sequence). The CDR3 consists of 16 residues. Via MiXCR, TCRdb re-called the PCR reads, giving one row per CDR3 protein. Here the sample spans around 28,000 distinct CDR3 sequences, about 54% being singletons.

The chain has TRBV20-1 and TRBJ2-1, with 12 bases fitting TRBD2. The TCR sequence derives from a human donor who had recovered from COVID-19. The starting material was CD4+ T cells from blood, obtained about 7 months after SARS-CoV-2 vaccination. As DNA, the CDR3 is TGCAGTGCCAGCCTTGCACTAGCGGGAGGAGCGAATGAGCAGTTCTTC. Encoded protein: CSASLALAGGANEQFF.